This T cell receptor beta chain came from a study of blood T cell repertoires in COVID-19. The method was immunoSEQ multiplex PCR; TCRdb's version includes in-frame clones alone and lacks a portion of them. The data show fewer than 250,000 clones, approximately 80% seen once. This clone was detected once. One junction end does not reproduce the germline sequence, and a read error may be involved. Germline CDR1 reads SGHAT; CDR2 reads FQNNGV. The CDR3 has 15 amino acids. The chain joins TRBV11-2 to TRBJ2-7; D is ambiguous. The origin of this receptor is a woman aged 45-65 years with acute or convalescent COVID-19. Sequenced input: peripheral blood. The CDR3 spells CTSSLGFYNGYEQYF. The CDR3 DNA reads as TGTACCAGCAGCTTAGGTTTTTATAACGGGTACGAGCAGTACTTC. Together with reference TRBV11-2 and TRBJ2-7, the CDR3 gives the full variable domain: EAGVAQSPRYKIIEKRQSVAFWCNPISGHATLYWYQQILGQGPKLLIQFQNNGVVDDSQLPKDRFSAERLKGVDSTLKIQPAKLEDSAVYLCTSSLGFYNGYEQYFGPGTRLTVT.